The clone carrying this T cell receptor (beta chain) was counted between two and nine times. The antigen is undetermined. These data come from a study of identical twins. Study results and limitations: Twins shared out-of-frame alpha sequences with excess low generation probability.

CDR1 is ENHRY and CDR2 is SYGVKD in the germline V gene. CDR3 length: 11 amino acids. V shed 8 bases and J shed 1 base, with 5 bases lying between them. Each CDR3 protein gets one entry after TCRdb re-called the 5' RACE reads with MiXCR. The sample lists about 520,000 distinct CDR3 sequences, less than 25% occurring once. The sample was also reused in another study, on T cells expressing NK-cell markers.

Sequencing was done on a sample of CD4+ T cells sorted from blood. This receptor was identified in a woman between 18 and 29 years old in good health. V gene TRBV10-3 combines with J gene TRBJ1-1; possibly TRBD1 for D (5 bases). Here the CDR3 reads CAIGQNTEAFF. The CDR3 DNA follows: TGTGCCATCGGACAGAACACTGAAGCTTTCTTT.